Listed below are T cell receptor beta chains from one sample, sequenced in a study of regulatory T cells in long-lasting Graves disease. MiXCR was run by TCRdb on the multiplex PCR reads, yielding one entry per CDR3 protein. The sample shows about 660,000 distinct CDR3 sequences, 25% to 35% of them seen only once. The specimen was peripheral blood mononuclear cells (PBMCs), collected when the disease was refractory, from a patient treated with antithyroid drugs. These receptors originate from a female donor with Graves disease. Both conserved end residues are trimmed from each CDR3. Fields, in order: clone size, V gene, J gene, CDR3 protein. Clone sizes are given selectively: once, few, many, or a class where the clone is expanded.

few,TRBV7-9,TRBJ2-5,ASSLAGRGQETQY
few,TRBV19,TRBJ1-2,ASTPGADGGYYGYT
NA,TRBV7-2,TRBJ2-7,ASLVGLAGVEQY
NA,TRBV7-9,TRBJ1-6,ASSLPLRNSPLH
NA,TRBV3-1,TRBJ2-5,ASSNDGQGVAETQY
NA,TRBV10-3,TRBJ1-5,AISGSGPSNQPQH
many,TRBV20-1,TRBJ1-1,SARARWDRGLSNTEAF
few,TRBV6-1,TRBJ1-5,ASSEAGWNQPQH
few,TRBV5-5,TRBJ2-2,ASSLRAGATGELF
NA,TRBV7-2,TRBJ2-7,ASSLRASGDEQY
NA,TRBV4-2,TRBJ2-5,ASSQVGEGETQY
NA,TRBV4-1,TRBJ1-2,ASSQEQGERDGYT
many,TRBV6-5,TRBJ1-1,ASSYSVTEAF
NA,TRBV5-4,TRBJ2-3,ASSRAGGFGDTQY
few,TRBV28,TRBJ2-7,ASSWRSGTSVSYEQY
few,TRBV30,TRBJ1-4,AWSVEQSATNEKLF
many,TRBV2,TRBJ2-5,ASSVTGEGETQY
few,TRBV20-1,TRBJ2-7,SARAAGGPYEQY
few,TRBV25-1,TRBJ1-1,ASSGSTLVTEAF
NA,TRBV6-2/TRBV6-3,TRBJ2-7,ASRTGTPEYEQY
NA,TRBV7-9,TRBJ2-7,ASSPPPGLAEGAYEQY
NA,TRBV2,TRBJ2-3,ASSGPHPSGSSDTQY
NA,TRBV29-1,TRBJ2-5,SVGAGVRQQETQY
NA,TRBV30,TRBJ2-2,AWGLGNTGELV
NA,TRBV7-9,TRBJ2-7,ASRLASGRGDEQY
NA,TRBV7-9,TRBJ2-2,ASSLGTVSGELF